Listed below are T cell receptor beta chains from one sample, sequenced in a study of T cells in Graves' hyperthyroidism and ophthalmopathy. In TCRdb, the multiplex PCR reads were re-called with MiXCR into one record per CDR3 protein. The sample lists 450,000 to 700,000 distinct CDR3 sequences; about 45% were seen once. Sequenced sample: peripheral blood or thyroid tissue (not recorded which). All receptors come from a woman aged 18 to 35 with Graves' hyperthyroidism. The CDR3 runs from the conserved cysteine through the conserved F or W. A D gene is named only where the DNA matches it firmly. Rows give clone size only sometimes, using once, few, many, or a class for an expanded clone.

d_gene	abundance	j_gene	v_gene	CDR3aa	CDR3nt
TRBD2	many	TRBJ2-7	TRBV19	CASSIVLAGVHEQYF	TGTGCCAGTAGTATAGTACTAGCGGGAGTCCACGAGCAGTACTTC
TRBD2	many	TRBJ2-5	TRBV7-2	CASSLQGTRIKETQYF	TGTGCCAGCAGCTTACAGGGGACTAGGATAAAAGAGACCCAGTACTTC
.	many	TRBJ1-2	TRBV29-1	CSVEGRGRDTYGYTF	TGCAGCGTTGAAGGCCGGGGGCGGGACACCTATGGCTACACCTTC
.	many	TRBJ1-6	TRBV19	CASERTNSYNSPLHF	TGTGCCAGTGAACGCACAAACTCCTATAATTCACCCCTCCACTTT
TRBD2	many	TRBJ2-2	TRBV19	CASIQAGDTGELFF	TGTGCCAGTATTCAAGCGGGAGACACCGGGGAGCTGTTTTTT
TRBD1	.	TRBJ2-5	TRBV24-1	CATSNLGTGVQETQYF	TGTGCCACCAGTAATTTAGGGACAGGGGTGCAAGAGACCCAGTACTTC
TRBD1	.	TRBJ1-1	TRBV20-1	CSARGVGGVTEAFF	TGCAGTGCTAGAGGGGTAGGGGGCGTCACTGAAGCTTTCTTT
TRBD2	.	TRBJ2-5	TRBV12-3/TRBV12-4	CASIVTSGGQGQYF	TGTGCCAGCATCGTGACTAGCGGGGGGCAAGGGCAGTACTTC
TRBD1	.	TRBJ2-5	TRBV7-9	CASSFEGAETQYF	TGTGCCAGCAGCTTCGAGGGGGCGGAGACCCAGTACTTC
TRBD1	.	TRBJ1-6	TRBV6-1	CASSYSTGGNFNSPLHF	TGTGCCAGCAGTTACAGCACAGGGGGTAATTTTAATTCACCCCTCCACTTT
.	many	TRBJ2-5	TRBV6-2/TRBV6-3	CASSSREETQYF	TGTGCCAGCAGTTCGCGTGAGGAGACCCAGTACTTC